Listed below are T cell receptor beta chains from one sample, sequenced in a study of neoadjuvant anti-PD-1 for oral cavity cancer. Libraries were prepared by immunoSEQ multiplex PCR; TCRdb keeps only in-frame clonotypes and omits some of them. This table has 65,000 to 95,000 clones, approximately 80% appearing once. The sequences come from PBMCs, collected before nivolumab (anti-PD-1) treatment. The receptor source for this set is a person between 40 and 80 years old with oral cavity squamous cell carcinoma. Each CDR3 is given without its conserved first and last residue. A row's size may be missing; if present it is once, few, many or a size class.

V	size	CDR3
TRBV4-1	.	ASSQDNYSNQPQH
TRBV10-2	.	ASSEWTEAF
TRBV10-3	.	AISESAGAGNEQF
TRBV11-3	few	ASSSAFRTDNEQF
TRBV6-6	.	ASSSEGGSETQY
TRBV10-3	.	AISESSPGGGETQY
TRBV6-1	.	ASSPNGSNQPQH
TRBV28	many	ASSLRVINEKLF
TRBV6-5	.	ASSYSGTVTDTQY
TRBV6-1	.	ASSSQGANEKLF
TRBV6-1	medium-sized	ASSEGETGELF
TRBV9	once	ASSVAAGNMGYT
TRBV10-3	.	AISESLLGGNEQY
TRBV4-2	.	ASSQDPGQGLGGYT
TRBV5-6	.	ASSLAFLAGVYEQF
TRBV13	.	ASSLTSGSGIRQF
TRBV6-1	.	ASNLDSLVVQY
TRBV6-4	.	ASSEGPKGEGTGELF
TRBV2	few	ASRGQGASNQPQH
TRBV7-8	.	ASSLAEGQGVTEAF
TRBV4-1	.	ASSRGTDSGQY
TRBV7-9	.	ASSLRPNEKLF
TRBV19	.	ASSRGGNYGYT
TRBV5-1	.	ASSGTAYYGYT
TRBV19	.	ASTSILRAKIDTQY
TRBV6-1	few	ASSEYQGGATQY
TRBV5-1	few	ASSFSRETDTGELF
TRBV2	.	ASSVPFNTGELF
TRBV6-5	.	ASSYSVGRGEQY